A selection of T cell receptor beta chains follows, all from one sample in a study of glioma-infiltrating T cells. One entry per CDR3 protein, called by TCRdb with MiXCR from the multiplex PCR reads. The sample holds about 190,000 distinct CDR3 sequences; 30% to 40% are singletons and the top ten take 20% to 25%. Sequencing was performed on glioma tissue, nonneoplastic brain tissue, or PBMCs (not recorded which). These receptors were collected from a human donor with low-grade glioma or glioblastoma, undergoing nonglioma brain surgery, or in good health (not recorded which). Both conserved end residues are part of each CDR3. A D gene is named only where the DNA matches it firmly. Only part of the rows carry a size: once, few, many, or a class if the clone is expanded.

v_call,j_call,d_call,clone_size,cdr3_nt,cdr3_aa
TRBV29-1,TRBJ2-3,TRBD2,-,TGCAGCGTTGATGGGGAGGGCCTAAGGGGTACGCAGTATTTT,CSVDGEGLRGTQYF
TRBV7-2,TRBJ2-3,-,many,TGTGCCAGCAGCTTGTCAGGGGTATCTACAGATACGCAGTATTTT,CASSLSGVSTDTQYF
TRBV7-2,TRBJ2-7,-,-,TGTGCCAGCAGCCCGGGACCCAACTTCTGCGAGCAGTACTTC,CASSPGPNFCEQYF
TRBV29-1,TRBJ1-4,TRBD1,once,TGCAGCGCCGCCAAGGGACAGGGGTGGGAAAAACTGTTTTTT,CSAAKGQGWEKLFF
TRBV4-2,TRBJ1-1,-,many,TGTGCCAGCAGCCAAGATCGGGCAGCACCGAACACTGAAGCTTTCTTT,CASSQDRAAPNTEAFF
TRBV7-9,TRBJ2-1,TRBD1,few,TGTGCCAGCAACGCCAGGACAGGGGGGGATGAGCAGTTCTTC,CASNARTGGDEQFF
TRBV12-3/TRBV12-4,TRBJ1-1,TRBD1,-,TGTGCCAGCAGTCCACAGGGGGACACTGAAGCTTTCTTT,CASSPQGDTEAFF
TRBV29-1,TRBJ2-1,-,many,TGCAGCGTTCACGGAGGAGTCTCAAATGAGCAGTTCTTC,CSVHGGVSNEQFF
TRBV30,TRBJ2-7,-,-,TGTGCCTGGAGTAAAGTCGGGACGTCATACGAGCAGTACTTC,CAWSKVGTSYEQYF
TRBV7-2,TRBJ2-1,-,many,TGTGCCAGCAGCTGGGAGAGCGGGTACTGGGATGAGCAGTTCTTC,CASSWESGYWDEQFF
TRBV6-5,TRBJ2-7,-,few,TGTGCCAGCAGTTACTCGATAATGGGTGGCTACGAGCAGTACTTC,CASSYSIMGGYEQYF